This T cell receptor (beta chain) was documented in a study of cytomegalovirus exposure and HLA in healthy donors. Turning to the study itself: Out of approximately 170 million T cells, an earlier analysis found over 90 million unique TCR beta sequences in total.

The PCR employed 60 Vbeta primers together with 13 Jbeta primers. The data were produced by immunoSEQ multiplex PCR, yet TCRdb's version contains in-frame clones alone and is incomplete. The top ten hold 9% to 14% of the sample, which has 75,000 to 80,000 clones, roughly four fifths seen once. Sequencing was done on a sample of PBMCs. The sequence was obtained from a male donor in good health and CMV-seropositive.

CDR3 in DNA: TGCGCCAGCGAAGATGGCAGGGGGCTCGGGACCCAGTACTTC. Its translation is CASEDGRGLGTQYF. The rearrangement links TRBV5-1 to TRBJ2-5; TRBD1 agrees at 8 bases. Trimming at V came to 7 bases and at J to 7 bases, leaving 12 bases not matched to a gene. The CDR3 is made up of 14 amino acids. Germline assignment: CDR1 SGHRS and CDR2 YFSETQ.